This entry lists 19 T cell receptor beta chains sequenced from one sample in a study of blood T cell repertoires in COVID-19. Assay used: immunoSEQ multiplex PCR; TCRdb lists only in-frame clones, some missing. The profile covers about 180,000 clones, with around 85% appearing a single time and less than 25% taken by the ten largest. What was sequenced was peripheral blood. The receptors were sampled from a man between 65 and 80 years old with active or convalescent COVID-19.

CDR3 coding DNA: TGTGCCAGCAGCTCCGCCCGACAGATGAACACTGAAGCTTTCTTT. Its translation is CASSSARQMNTEAFF. The V call is TRBV6-2 or TRBV6-3, the J call TRBJ1-1; tentative D call: TRBD1 (5 bases). Per the germline V gene, CDR1 is MNHEY and CDR2 is SVGEGT. V was cut by 6 bases and J by 0 bases, with 14 bases left in between. The CDR3 covers 15 residues.

The chain has TRBV9 and TRBJ1-6; TRBD1 aligns across 9 bases. Trimming took 4 bases from V and 9 from J; bases not matched to a gene: 5. Germline V gene sequence: CDR1 SGDLS, CDR2 YYNGEE. The CDR3 is 14 residues long. The chain's CDR3 is CASSIQGAGSPLHF. The CDR3 nucleotides read TGTGCCAGCAGCATACAGGGGGCTGGTTCACCCCTCCACTTT.

The rearrangement links TRBV7-6 to TRBJ2-1, with TRBD2 as a possible D gene (6 bases). The CDR3 totals 15 residues. With 4 bases removed from V and 4 bases from J, the gap between germline ends came to 14 bases. Germline V lookup: CDR1 SGHVS, CDR2 FNYEAQ. The CDR3 is CASSSLATLYNEQFF. The CDR3 nucleotides read TGTGCCAGCAGCTCGCTAGCGACCCTTTACAATGAGCAGTTCTTC.

This sequence joins TRBV6-2 or TRBV6-3 and TRBJ2-7; 10 bases are shared with TRBD1. This CDR3 is built from 14 residues. In germline, CDR1 is MNHEY, CDR2 SVGEGT. Trimming cost V 6 bases and J 5 bases; bases outside gene matches: 7. DNA of the CDR3: TGTGCCAGCAGCCAAGACAGGGGGCCTGACGAGCAGTACTTC. Its translation: CASSQDRGPDEQYF.

The V gene is TRBV27, the J gene TRBJ2-1, with 7 bases that match TRBD1. J was trimmed by 3 bases and V by 5 bases; bases with no gene match: 13. The CDR3 runs 17 residues. Germline CDR1 reads MNHEY; CDR2 reads SMNVEV (reference sequence). CDR3 protein: CASSTTSRTGNYNEQFF. The CDR3 nucleotides read TGTGCCAGCAGTACAACCTCCAGGACAGGAAACTACAATGAGCAGTTCTTC.

The chain joins TRBV19 to TRBJ1-2; possibly TRBD1 for D (5 bases). This CDR3 is 16 amino acids long. V was clipped by 2 bases and J by 2 bases, with 15 bases between them. Germline values: CDR1 LNHDA, CDR2 SQIVND (reference sequence). CDR3 DNA sequence: TGTGCCAGTAGTATATCTAGGGGTGCACTCAACTATGGCTACACCTTC. As protein: CASSISRGALNYGYTF. The full variable domain, its missing parts supplied by reference TRBV19 and TRBJ1-2, is DGGITQSPKYLFRKEGQNVTLSCEQNLNHDAMYWYRQDPGQGLRLIYYSQIVNDFQKGDIAEGYSVSREKKESFPLTVTSAQKNPTAFYLCASSISRGALNYGYTFGSGTRLTVV.

The chain combines TRBV10-2 with TRBJ2-7; D perhaps matches TRBD1 (5 bases). V was pared by 10 bases and J by 1 base, with 20 bases between. Germline CDR1 is WSHSY and CDR2 is SAAADI. The CDR3 has 15 amino acids. In DNA, the CDR3 is TGCGCCACCCTTGATCGACAGTTTGGTTCCTACGAGCAGTACTTC. Translating gives CATLDRQFGSYEQYF.

This clone appeared many times. V is TRBV7-3 and J is TRBJ1-1; no reliable D call. CDR1 and CDR2 from the germline V gene are SGHTA and FQGTGA. The CDR3 covers 14 residues. Deletions cut 0 bases from V and 1 base from J, with 6 bases between. In DNA form, the CDR3 reads TGTGCCAGCAGCTTAACCGGCGGGAACACTGAAGCTTTCTTT. It translates to CASSLTGGNTEAFF.

The rearrangement uses TRBV5-1 and TRBJ1-1; D uncertain. Trimming removed 3 bases from V and 1 base from J, with 10 bases in between. Germline V CDR1 and CDR2: SGHRS, YFSETQ. There are 14 residues in the CDR3. The CDR3 DNA sequence: TGCGCCAGCAGCTCCAGAGGCGAGAACACTGAAGCTTTCTTT. Encoded protein: CASSSRGENTEAFF.

This chain uses TRBV5-1 with TRBJ1-2, with 11 bases aligning to TRBD1. The length of the CDR3 is 13 residues. Germline CDR1 SGHRS, CDR2 YFSETQ. Losses at the gene ends were 5 bases for V and 7 bases for J; bases not matched to a gene: 4. The CDR3 region has the DNA TGCGCCAGCAGTCCGGACAGGGGGCCTGGCTACACCTTC. Its protein is CASSPDRGPGYTF.

The J gene is TRBJ2-2, the V gene TRBV7-3, with 8 bases fitting TRBD2. Germline CDR1 reads SGHTA; CDR2 reads FQGTGA. The CDR3 is made up of 15 amino acids. V trimming: 5 bases; J trimming: 0 bases; junction bases outside the gene matches: 2. This chain's CDR3 is CASSRSGANTGELFF. In DNA form, the CDR3 reads TGTGCCAGCAGCCGTAGCGGGGCGAACACCGGGGAGCTGTTTTTT.

This clone was seen once. The rearrangement uses TRBV5-8 and TRBJ1-2, with D possibly matching TRBD1 (5 bases). Germline lookup yields CDR1 SGHTS and CDR2 YDEGEE. The CDR3 spans 14 residues. Trimming cost V 0 bases and J 6 bases, with 12 bases left between them. DNA for the CDR3: TGTGCCAGCAGCTTGGAAGGGGTACTCGATGGCTACACCTTC. The encoded protein is CASSLEGVLDGYTF.

The chain couples TRBV6-2 or TRBV6-3 to TRBJ1-1, with unresolved D. This CDR3 has 16 amino acids. In germline, CDR1 is MNHEY, CDR2 SVGEGT. V lost 5 bases, J lost 1 base, and 17 bases lay in between. The CDR3 region is CASSPRPGASNTEAFF. The CDR3 DNA reads TGTGCCAGCAGTCCGAGGCCGGGAGCCTCGAACACTGAAGCTTTCTTT.

This sequence joins TRBV24-1 and TRBJ2-2, with TRBD1 identical over 7 bases. The CDR3 consists of 14 residues. Germline CDR1 is KGHDR and CDR2 is SFDVKD. Germline trimming cut 9 bases from V and 0 bases from J; bases unmatched to any gene: 3. The CDR3 nucleotides are TGTGCCACCGGGGGACAGCCGAACACCGGGGAGCTGTTTTTT. Protein sequence: CATGGQPNTGELFF.

This clone has only one observation. The genes are TRBV19 and TRBJ1-5, with 9 bases lining up with TRBD1. Germline CDR1 is LNHDA and CDR2 is SQIVND (reference sequence). The CDR3 length is 16 residues. J lost 4 bases, V lost 3 bases, and 7 bases had no gene match. The CDR3 DNA is TGTGCCAGTAGTATGGGGACTGACAGGGGGAATCAGCCCCAGCATTTT. As protein: CASSMGTDRGNQPQHF. The whole variable domain, filled in from reference TRBV19 and TRBJ1-5, reads DGGITQSPKYLFRKEGQNVTLSCEQNLNHDAMYWYRQDPGQGLRLIYYSQIVNDFQKGDIAEGYSVSREKKESFPLTVTSAQKNPTAFYLCASSMGTDRGNQPQHFGDGTRLSIL.

The rearrangement links TRBV11-2 to TRBJ2-1; D not certain. The CDR3 has 14 amino acids. The germline V gene encodes CDR1 SGHAT and CDR2 FQNNGV. The V end lost 1 base, the J end lost 6 bases, and 10 bases lay between the germline ends. CDR3 DNA: TGTGCCAGCAGCTTAGGTTACTTACCCAATGAGCAGTTCTTC. Its protein product is CASSLGYLPNEQFF.

The chain uses TRBV7-2 and TRBJ1-2, with TRBD1 identical over 8 bases. The CDR3 is 16 residues long. V was clipped by 0 bases and J by 3 bases; unmatched bases: 6. The germline gives CDR1 SGHTA, CDR2 FQGNSA. CDR3 residues: CASSLAGGQGYYGYTF. In nucleotides, the CDR3 is TGTGCCAGCAGCTTAGCGGGCGGACAGGGCTACTATGGCTACACCTTC. Together with reference TRBV7-2 and TRBJ1-2, the CDR3 gives the full variable domain: GAGVSQSPSNKVTEKGKDVELRCDPISGHTALYWYRQSLGQGLEFLIYFQGNSAPDKSGLPSDRFSAERTGGSVSTLTIQRTQQEDSAVYLCASSLAGGQGYYGYTFGSGTRLTVV.

This chain links TRBV9 with TRBJ2-1, with 10 bases fitting TRBD1. CDR1 is SGDLS and CDR2 is YYNGEE in the germline V gene. Germline trimming cut 4 bases from V and 4 bases from J; bases unmatched to any gene: 8. The CDR3 length is 16 residues. CDR3 nucleotide sequence: TGTGCCAGCAGCCCCTCAGGACAGGGGGGATACAATGAGCAGTTCTTC. Translation gives CASSPSGQGGYNEQFF.

The CDR3 here is CAWSVGDNQPQHF. In nucleotides, the CDR3 is TGTGCCTGGAGTGTAGGGGACAATCAGCCCCAGCATTTT. The V and J genes are TRBV30 and TRBJ1-5, with D possibly matching TRBD1 (5 bases). V lost 0 bases to trimming and J lost 3 bases, with 6 bases between them. This CDR3 region has 13 residues. Germline V gene sequence: CDR1 GTSNPN, CDR2 SVGIG (reference sequence). The whole variable domain, filled in from reference TRBV30 and TRBJ1-5, reads SQTIHQWPATLVQPVGSPLSLECTVEGTSNPNLYWYRQAAGRGLQLLFYSVGIGQISSEVPQNLSASRPQDRQFILSSKKLLLSDSGFYLCAWSVGDNQPQHFGDGTRLSIL.